This T cell receptor (beta chain) was sequenced during a study of T cell responses to AZD1222 COVID-19 vaccine. General study points: Donors were chiefly white British, with a greater number of females, and clonal diversity was perhaps underestimated. The study reported that nearly half of spike-specific TCRs target unmutated variant regions.

A word on this clone: The antigen remains unidentified.

The CDR3 spans 15 residues. From germline, CDR1 is MRHNA and CDR2 SNTAGT. Trimming took 5 bases from V and 6 from J; bases not matched to a gene: 7. The method was immunoSEQ multiplex PCR; TCRdb's version includes in-frame clones alone and lacks a portion of them. The sample lists around 120,000 clones; around 85% were seen once. This clonotype originated in an adult in good health. The material was peripheral blood, obtained on day 0 of AZD1222 vaccination. The V and J genes are TRBV6-4 and TRBJ1-6, with 7 bases aligning to TRBD1. CDR3 DNA: TGTGCCAGCAGTAGACAGGGTATTGGTAATTCACCCCTCCACTTT. This encodes CASSRQGIGNSPLHF.